This T cell receptor (beta chain) was identified during a study of breast tumors, draining lymph nodes, adjacent tissues. Study outcomes and limitations: Compared with basal-like, luminal-like tumors shared significantly more repertoire with nontumor tissue. Data fit most tumor T cells coming from lymph node, expanding in tumor. Tumors had less TCR diversity than lymph nodes, more than nontumor tissue. Tumor T cell lymph node origin was a supported hypothesis, not proven.

Samples came from axillary lymph nodes draining the breast cancer. One entry per CDR3 protein, called by TCRdb with MiXCR from the multiplex PCR reads. The table records about 140,000 distinct CDR3 sequences, approximately 20% of them present only once. V lost 4 bases and J lost 2; bases outside the gene matches: 9. Germline V gives CDR1 SGHDT, CDR2 YYEEEE. The CDR3 runs 17 residues. There are many counts of this clonotype. Its antigen is not known. The chain links TRBV5-6 to TRBJ2-3, with TRBD2 identical over 11 bases. Sequencing was done on a sample of axillary lymph node tissue. This TCR derives from a female donor with breast cancer. Some clones in this sample may be carry-over from other donors' samples. Written as DNA, the CDR3 is TGTGCCAGCAGCCGGATACTAGCGGGAGCTTACACAGATACGCAGTATTTT. As protein: CASSRILAGAYTDTQYF. Full variable domain (rest looked up from reference TRBV5-6 and TRBJ2-3): DAGVTQSPTHLIKTRGQQVTLRCSPKSGHDTVSWYQQALGQGPQFIFQYYEEEERQRGNFPDRFSGHQFPNYSSELNVNALLLGDSALYLCASSRILAGAYTDTQYFGPGTRLTVL.